This record looks at one TCR beta chain sequence and its context. No antigen is known for it. It was at deep level that the assay was run. Profiling relied on immunoSEQ multiplex PCR, and the TCRdb table lists in-frame clones only, not all of them. This table holds about 2.3 million clones, about nine tenths found once. The data stem from a study of shared clonotypes between healthy human individuals. Study-level results: Only blood underwent sampling, and tissue repertoires likely differ.

Germline CDR1 MNHNS, CDR2 SASEGT. V lost 7 bases to trimming and J lost 4 bases, with 13 bases between them. The CDR3 length is 14 residues. The sequenced sample consisted of naive CD4+ T cells from PBMCs. Sample subset: CD45RA+ positively selected. V usage is TRBV6-1 and J usage is TRBJ2-2, with D possibly matching TRBD1 (6 bases). This clonotype originated in a man aged 18 to 30 in good health. Some clones in this sample may be carry-over from other donors' samples. The CDR3 DNA is TGTGCCAGCATTTTCCAGGGGAGCACCGGGGAGCTGTTTTTT. It yields the protein CASIFQGSTGELFF.